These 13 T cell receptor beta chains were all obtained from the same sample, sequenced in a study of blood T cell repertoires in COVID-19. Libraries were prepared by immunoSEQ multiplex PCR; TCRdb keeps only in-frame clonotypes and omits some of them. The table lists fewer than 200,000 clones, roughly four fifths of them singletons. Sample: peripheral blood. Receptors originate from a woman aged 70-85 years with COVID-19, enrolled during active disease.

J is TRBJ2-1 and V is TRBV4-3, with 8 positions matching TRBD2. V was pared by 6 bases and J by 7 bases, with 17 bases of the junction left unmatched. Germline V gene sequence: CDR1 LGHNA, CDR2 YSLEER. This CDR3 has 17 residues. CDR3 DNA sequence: TGCGCCAGCAGGAAGAGCGTTTCCGGGACTAGGGGTAATGAGCAGTTCTTC. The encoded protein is CASRKSVSGTRGNEQFF.

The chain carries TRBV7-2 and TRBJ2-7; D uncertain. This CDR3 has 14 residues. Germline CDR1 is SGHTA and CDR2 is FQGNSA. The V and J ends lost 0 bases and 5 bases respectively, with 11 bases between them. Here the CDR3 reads CASSLAGSLDEQYF. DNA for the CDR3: TGTGCCAGCAGCTTAGCGGGCAGCCTCGACGAGCAGTACTTC.

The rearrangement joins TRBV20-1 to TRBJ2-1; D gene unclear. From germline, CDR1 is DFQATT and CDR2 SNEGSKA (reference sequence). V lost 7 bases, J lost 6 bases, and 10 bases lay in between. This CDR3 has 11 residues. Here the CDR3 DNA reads TGCAGTGGCTATGGTGCCAATGAGCAGTTCTTC. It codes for CSGYGANEQFF.

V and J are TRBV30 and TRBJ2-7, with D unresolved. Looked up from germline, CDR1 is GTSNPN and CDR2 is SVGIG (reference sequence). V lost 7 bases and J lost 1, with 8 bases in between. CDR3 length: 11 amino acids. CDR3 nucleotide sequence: TGTGCCTCGACTGGATCCTACGAGCAGTACTTC. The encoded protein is CASTGSYEQYF.

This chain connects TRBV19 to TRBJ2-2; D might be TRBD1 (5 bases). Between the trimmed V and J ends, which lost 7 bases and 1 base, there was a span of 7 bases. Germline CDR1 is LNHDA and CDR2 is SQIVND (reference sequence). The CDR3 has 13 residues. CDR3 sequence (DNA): TGTGCCAGTAATGGACAGAACACCGGGGAGCTGTTTTTT. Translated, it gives CASNGQNTGELFF.

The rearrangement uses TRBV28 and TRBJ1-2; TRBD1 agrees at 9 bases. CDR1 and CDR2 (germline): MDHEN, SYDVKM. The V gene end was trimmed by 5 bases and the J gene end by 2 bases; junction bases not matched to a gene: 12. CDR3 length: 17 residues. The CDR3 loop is CASSLQGALEGNYGYTF. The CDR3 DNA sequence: TGTGCCAGCAGTCTACAGGGGGCGTTGGAGGGGAACTATGGCTACACCTTC.

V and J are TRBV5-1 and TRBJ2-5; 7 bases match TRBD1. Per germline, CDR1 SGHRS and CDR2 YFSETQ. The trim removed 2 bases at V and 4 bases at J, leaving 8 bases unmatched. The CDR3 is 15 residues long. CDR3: CASSFTGELGETQYF. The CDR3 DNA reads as TGCGCCAGCAGCTTTACAGGGGAACTGGGAGAGACCCAGTACTTC. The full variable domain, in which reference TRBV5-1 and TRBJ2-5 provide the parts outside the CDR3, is KAGVTQTPRYLIKTRGQQVTLSCSPISGHRSVSWYQQTPGQGLQFLFEYFSETQRNKGNFPGRFSGRQFSNSRSEMNVSTLELGDSALYLCASSFTGELGETQYFGPGTRLLVL.

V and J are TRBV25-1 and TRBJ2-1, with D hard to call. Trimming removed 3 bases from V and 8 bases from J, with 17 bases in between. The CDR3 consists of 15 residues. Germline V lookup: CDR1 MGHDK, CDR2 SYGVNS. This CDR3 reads CASSDHSRLGYEQFF. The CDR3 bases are TGTGCCAGCAGTGATCACTCCAGGTTGGGCTATGAGCAGTTCTTC.

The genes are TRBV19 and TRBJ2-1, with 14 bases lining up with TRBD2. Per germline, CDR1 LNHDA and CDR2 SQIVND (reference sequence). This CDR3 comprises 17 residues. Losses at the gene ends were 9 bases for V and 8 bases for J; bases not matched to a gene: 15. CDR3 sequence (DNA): TGTGCCAGCAGTGGGGGTTCCTGGACTAGCGGGAGGCATGAGCAGTTCTTC. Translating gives CASSGGSWTSGRHEQFF.

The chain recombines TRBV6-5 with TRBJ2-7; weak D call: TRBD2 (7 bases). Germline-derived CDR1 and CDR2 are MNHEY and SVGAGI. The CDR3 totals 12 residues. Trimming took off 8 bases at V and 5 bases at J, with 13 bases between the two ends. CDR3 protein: CASGRGVDEQYF. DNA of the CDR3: TGTGCCAGCGGGAGGGGGGTTGACGAGCAGTACTTC.

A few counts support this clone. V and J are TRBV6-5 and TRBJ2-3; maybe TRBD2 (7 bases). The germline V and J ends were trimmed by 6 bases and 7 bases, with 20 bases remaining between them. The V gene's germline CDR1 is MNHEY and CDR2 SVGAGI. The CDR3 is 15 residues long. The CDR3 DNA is TGTGCCAGCAGCCAAAATGGGGGGGGGCGAAATACGCAGTATTTT. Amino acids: CASSQNGGGRNTQYF.

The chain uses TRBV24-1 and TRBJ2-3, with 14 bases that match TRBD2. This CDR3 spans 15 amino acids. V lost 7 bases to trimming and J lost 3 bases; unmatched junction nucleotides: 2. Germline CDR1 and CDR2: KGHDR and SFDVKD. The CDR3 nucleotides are TGTGCCACCAGCGGGACTAGCGGGAGTACAGATACGCAGTATTTT. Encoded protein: CATSGTSGSTDTQYF.

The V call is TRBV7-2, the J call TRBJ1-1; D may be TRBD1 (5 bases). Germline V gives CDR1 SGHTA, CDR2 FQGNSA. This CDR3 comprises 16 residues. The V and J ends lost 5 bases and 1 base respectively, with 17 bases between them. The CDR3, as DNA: TGTGCCAGCAGCGAAGGCCCCCACAGGCCGAACACTGAAGCTTTCTTT. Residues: CASSEGPHRPNTEAFF.